The T cell receptor (beta chain) under discussion was sequenced for a study of OX40 agonist ivuxolimab in advanced cancers. Regarding the study as a whole: At 0.1 to 3.0 mg/kg and by week 6, clonal expansion occurred in CD4+ and CD8+ blood T cells. There were, on average, more expanded clones in CD8+ T cells than in CD4+. Also present in some nonresponders was a low level of normalized T-cell clonal expansion.

Assay: immunoSEQ multiplex PCR; the TCRdb copy retains only in-frame clones and omits some. The sample consists of about 61,000 clones, around 93% of them appearing once. Enrollment shut out patients with autoimmune disease history or systemic immunosuppression. CDR3 length: 11 amino acids. The germline gives CDR1 MNHNY, CDR2 SVGAGI (reference sequence). The V gene lost 10 bases and the J gene lost 4 bases, with 7 bases spanning the gap. Regarding this clone: As yet, its antigen is unknown.

The chain joins TRBV6-6 to TRBJ2-2; no firm D call. The sequence derives from an adult with an advanced solid tumor such as melanoma, head and neck, liver or kidney cancer. The input for sequencing was CD4+ or CD8+ T cells sorted from blood, taken in a trial of the OX40 agonist ivuxolimab. The CDR3 loop reads CAILVTGELFF. The CDR3 nucleotides read TGTGCCATCCTAGTCACCGGGGAGCTGTTTTTT.